This T cell receptor beta chain derives from a study of blood T cell repertoires in COVID-19. The data were produced by immunoSEQ multiplex PCR, yet TCRdb's version contains in-frame clones alone and is incomplete. The table shows 40,000 to 50,000 clones, with about four fifths occurring only once. The CDR3 spans 13 residues. J was trimmed by 0 bases and V by 5 bases; bases with no gene match: 1. The receptor comes from a man aged 35 to 55 with active or convalescent COVID-19. The chain links TRBV12-3 or TRBV12-4 to TRBJ2-7; 7 bases agree with TRBD2. Input material: peripheral blood. The CDR3 DNA follows: TGTGCCAGCAGTCGGGACTACTCCTACGAGCAGTACTTC. Translated, it gives CASSRDYSYEQYF.